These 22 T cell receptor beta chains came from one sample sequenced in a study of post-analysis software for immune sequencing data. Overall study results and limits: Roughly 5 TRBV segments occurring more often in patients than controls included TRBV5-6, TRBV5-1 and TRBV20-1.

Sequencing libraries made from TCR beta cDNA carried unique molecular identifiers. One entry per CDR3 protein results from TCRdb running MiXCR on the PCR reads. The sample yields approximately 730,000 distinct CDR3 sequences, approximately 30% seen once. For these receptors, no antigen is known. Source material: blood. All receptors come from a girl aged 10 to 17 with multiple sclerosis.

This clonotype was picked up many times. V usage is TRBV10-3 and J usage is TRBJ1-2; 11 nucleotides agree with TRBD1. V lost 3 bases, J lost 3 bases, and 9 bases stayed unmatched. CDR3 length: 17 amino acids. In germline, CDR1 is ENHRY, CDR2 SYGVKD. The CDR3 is CAISDPDRGRPDYGYTF. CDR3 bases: TGTGCCATCAGTGACCCGGACAGGGGGCGCCCCGACTATGGCTACACCTTC.

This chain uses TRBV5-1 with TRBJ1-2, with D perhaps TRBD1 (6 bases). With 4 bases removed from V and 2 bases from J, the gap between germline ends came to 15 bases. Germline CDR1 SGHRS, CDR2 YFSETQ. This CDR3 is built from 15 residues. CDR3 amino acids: CASSLGQRENYGYTF. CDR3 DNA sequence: TGCGCCAGCAGCCTAGGACAGCGAGAGAACTATGGCTACACCTTC.

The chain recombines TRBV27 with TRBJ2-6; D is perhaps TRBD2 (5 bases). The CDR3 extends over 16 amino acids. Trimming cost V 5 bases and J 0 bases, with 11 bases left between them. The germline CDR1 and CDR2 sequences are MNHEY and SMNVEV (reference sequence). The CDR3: CASSTLGSSGANVLTF. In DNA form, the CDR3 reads TGTGCCAGCAGTACCCTAGGGAGCTCTGGGGCCAACGTCCTGACTTTC.

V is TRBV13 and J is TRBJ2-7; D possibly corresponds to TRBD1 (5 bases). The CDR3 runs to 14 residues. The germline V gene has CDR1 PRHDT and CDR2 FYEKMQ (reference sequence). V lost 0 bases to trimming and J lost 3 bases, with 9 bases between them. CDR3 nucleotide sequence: TGTGCCAGCAGCTTAGGGACAGAGCTCTACGAGCAGTACTTC. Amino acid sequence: CASSLGTELYEQYF.

The CDR3: CSASTGGGNEKLFF. CDR3 bases: TGCAGCGCTTCGACAGGAGGTGGTAATGAAAAACTGTTTTTT. The V gene is TRBV29-1, the J gene TRBJ1-4; tentative D call: TRBD1 (6 bases). CDR1 is SQVTM and CDR2 is ANQGSEA in the germline V gene. The length of the CDR3 is 14 residues. The V end lost 7 bases, the J end lost 4 bases, and 16 bases lay between the germline ends.

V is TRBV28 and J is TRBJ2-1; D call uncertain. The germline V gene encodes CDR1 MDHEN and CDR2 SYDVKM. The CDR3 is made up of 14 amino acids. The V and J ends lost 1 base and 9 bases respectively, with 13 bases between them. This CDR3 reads CASSLLPSYSEQFF. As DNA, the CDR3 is TGTGCCAGCAGTTTATTACCCTCCTATAGTGAGCAGTTCTTC.

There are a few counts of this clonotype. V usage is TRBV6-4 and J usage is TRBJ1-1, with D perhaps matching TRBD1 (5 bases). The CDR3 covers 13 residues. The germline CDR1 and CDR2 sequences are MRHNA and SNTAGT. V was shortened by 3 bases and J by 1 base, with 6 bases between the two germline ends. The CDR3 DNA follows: TGTGCCAGCAGTGAACAGGAGAACACTGAAGCTTTCTTT. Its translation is CASSEQENTEAFF.

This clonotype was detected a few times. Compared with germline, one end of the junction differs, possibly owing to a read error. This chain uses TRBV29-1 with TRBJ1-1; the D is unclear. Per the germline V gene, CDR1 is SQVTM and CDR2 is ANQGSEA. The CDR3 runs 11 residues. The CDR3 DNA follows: TGCAGCGTTAAAGAGGGTGGTGAAGCTTTCTTT. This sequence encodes CSVKEGGEAFF.

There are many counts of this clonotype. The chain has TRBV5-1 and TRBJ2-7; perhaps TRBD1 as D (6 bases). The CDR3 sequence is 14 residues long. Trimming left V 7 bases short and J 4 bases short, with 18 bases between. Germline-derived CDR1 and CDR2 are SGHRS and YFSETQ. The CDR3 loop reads CASGSQGVNYEQYF. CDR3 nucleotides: TGCGCCAGCGGCTCACAGGGTGTGAATTACGAGCAGTACTTC.

For the CDR3, the DNA is TGTGCCAGCAGAGCCACCGGGAATAAGCCCCAGCATTTT. Translated: CASRATGNKPQHF. V and J are TRBV12-3 or TRBV12-4 and TRBJ1-5; no firm D call. This CDR3 spans 13 amino acids. Trimming took 6 bases from V and 8 from J, leaving 14 bases between them.

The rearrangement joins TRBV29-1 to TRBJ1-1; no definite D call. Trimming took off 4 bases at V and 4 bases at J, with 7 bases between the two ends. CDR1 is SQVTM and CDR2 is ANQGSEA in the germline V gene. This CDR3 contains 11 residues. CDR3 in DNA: TGCAGCGTTGTTTGGGTCACTGAAGCTTTCTTT. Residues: CSVVWVTEAFF.

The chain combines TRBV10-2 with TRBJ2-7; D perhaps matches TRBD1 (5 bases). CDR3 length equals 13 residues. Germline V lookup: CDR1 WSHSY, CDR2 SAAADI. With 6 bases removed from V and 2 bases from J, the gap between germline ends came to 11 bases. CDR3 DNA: TGCGCCAGCAGGAGACAGACGGCCTACGAGCAGTACTTC. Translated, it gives CASRRQTAYEQYF.

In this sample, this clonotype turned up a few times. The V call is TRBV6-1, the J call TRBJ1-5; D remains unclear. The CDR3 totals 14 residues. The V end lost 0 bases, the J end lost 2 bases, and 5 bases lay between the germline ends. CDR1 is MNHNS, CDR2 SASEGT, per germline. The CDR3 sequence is CASSEAGGNQPQHF. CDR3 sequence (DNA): TGTGCCAGCAGTGAAGCCGGGGGCAATCAGCCCCAGCATTTT.

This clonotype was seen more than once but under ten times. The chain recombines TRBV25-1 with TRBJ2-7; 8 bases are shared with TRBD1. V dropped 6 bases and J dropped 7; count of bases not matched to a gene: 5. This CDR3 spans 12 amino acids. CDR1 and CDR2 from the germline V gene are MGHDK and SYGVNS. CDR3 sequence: CASRGDRTEQYF. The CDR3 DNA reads TGTGCCAGCAGGGGGGACAGGACTGAGCAGTACTTC.

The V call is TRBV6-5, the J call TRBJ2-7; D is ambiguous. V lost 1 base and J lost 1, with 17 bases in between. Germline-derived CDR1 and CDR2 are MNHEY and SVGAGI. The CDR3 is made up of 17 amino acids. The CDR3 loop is CASSYFIPGPGSYEQYF. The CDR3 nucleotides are TGTGCCAGCAGTTACTTTATCCCGGGCCCCGGTTCCTACGAGCAGTACTTC.

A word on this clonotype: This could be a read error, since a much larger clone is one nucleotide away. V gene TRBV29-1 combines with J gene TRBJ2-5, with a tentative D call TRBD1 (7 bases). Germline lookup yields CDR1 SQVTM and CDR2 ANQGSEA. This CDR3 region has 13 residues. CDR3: CSVGQGGQETQNF. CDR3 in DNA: TGCAGCGTTGGGCAGGGGGGCCAAGAGACCCAGAACTTC.

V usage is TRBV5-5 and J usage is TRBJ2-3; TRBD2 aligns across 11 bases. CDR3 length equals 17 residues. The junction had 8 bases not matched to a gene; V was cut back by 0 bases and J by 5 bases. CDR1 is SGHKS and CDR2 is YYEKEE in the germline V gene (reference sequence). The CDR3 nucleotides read TGTGCCAGCAGCTTGGTTCTAGCGGGGGGCCTCGGAGATACGCAGTATTTT. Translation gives CASSLVLAGGLGDTQYF.

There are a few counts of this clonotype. The CDR3 bases are TGTGCCAGCAGTGGAGGAGGACGGGTGACTGAAGCTTTCTTT. It is translated as CASSGGGRVTEAFF. The rearrangement links TRBV6-5 to TRBJ1-1; D is ambiguous. Trimming removed 5 bases from V and 5 bases from J, with 15 bases in between. The CDR3 loop spans 14 amino acids. Germline-derived CDR1 and CDR2 are MNHEY and SVGAGI.

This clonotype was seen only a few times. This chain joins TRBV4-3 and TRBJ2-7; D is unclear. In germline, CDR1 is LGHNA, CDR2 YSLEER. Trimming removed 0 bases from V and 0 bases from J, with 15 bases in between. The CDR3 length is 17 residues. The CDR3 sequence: CASSQDLKRPASYEQYF. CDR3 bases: TGCGCCAGCAGCCAAGATCTGAAAAGGCCGGCCTCCTACGAGCAGTACTTC.

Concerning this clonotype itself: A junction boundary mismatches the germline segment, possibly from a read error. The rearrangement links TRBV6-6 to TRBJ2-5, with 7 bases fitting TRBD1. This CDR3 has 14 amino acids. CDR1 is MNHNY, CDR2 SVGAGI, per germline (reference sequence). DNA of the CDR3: TGTGCCAGCAGAGGACCGGGACAGTCCTACGAGCAGTGCTTC. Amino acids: CASRGPGQSYEQCF.

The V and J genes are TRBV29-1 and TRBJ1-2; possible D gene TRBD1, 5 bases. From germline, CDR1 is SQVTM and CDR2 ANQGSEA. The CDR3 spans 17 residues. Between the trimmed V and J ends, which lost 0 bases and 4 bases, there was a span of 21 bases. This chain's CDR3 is CSVEDRYREGVGYGYTF. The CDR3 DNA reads TGCAGCGTTGAAGATCGGTATAGGGAAGGGGTCGGCTATGGCTACACCTTC.

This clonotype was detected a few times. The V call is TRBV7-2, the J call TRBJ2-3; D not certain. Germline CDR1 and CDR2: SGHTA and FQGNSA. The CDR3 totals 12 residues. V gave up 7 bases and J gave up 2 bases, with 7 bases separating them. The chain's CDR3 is CASNINTDTQYF. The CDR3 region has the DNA TGTGCCAGCAACATAAACACAGATACGCAGTATTTT. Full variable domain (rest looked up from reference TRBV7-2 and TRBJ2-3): GAGVSQSPSNKVTEKGKDVELRCDPISGHTALYWYRQSLGQGLEFLIYFQGNSAPDKSGLPSDRFSAERTGGSVSTLTIQRTQQEDSAVYLCASNINTDTQYFGPGTRLTVL.